A selection of T cell receptor beta chains follows, all from one sample in a study of control samples from healthy donors and cancer patients. TCRdb keeps only in-frame clones here, not all; method: immunoSEQ multiplex PCR. The data show fewer than 200,000 clones, with 88% seen just once and under 5% held by the top ten. Material for sequencing was blood. Receptor source: a woman aged 25 to 39 in good health. CDR3s include the opening cysteine and the closing phenylalanine or tryptophan. A D gene is named only where the DNA matches it firmly. The listing skips clone size in some rows; elsewhere it reads once, few, many or a size class.

j_call v_call clone_size d_call cdr3_nt cdr3_aa
TRBJ1-2 TRBV28 NA NA TGTGCCAGCAGTGACAGCATCTATGGCTACACCTTC CASSDSIYGYTF
TRBJ2-2 TRBV6-5 NA NA TGTGCCAGCAGTTCTACGGGACCCGGGGAGCTGTTTTTT CASSSTGPGELFF
TRBJ1-5 TRBV9 NA NA TGTGCCAGCAGCGGAGGTCGGGCCGATCAGCCCCAGCATTTT CASSGGRADQPQHF
TRBJ2-7 TRBV13 NA NA TGTGCCAGCAGCCCTGGGACGGCGTCCTACGAGCAGTACTTC CASSPGTASYEQYF
TRBJ1-5 TRBV4-1 NA NA TGCGCCAGCAGCCAAGCGCGGACTAATCAGCCCCAGCATTTT CASSQARTNQPQHF
TRBJ2-7 TRBV7-6 NA NA TGTGCCAGCAGCTTAACCAGAATCAGGGATGGGCTGGAGCAGTACTTC CASSLTRIRDGLEQYF
TRBJ1-2 TRBV2 NA NA TGTGCCAGCAGTCTCCAACACAGGGACTATGGCTACACCTTC CASSLQHRDYGYTF
TRBJ2-5 TRBV5-1 NA NA TGCGCCAGCAGCTTGGGAACTAGCAGCTACAAAGAGACCCAGTACTTC CASSLGTSSYKETQYF
TRBJ2-2 TRBV5-1 once NA TGCGCCAGCAGCTTGAGTGCGAGCACCGGGGAGCTGTTTTTT CASSLSASTGELFF
TRBJ2-5 TRBV28 few TRBD2 TGTGCCAGCAGTGTAATAGCGGGAGAGGAGGAGACCCAGTACTTC CASSVIAGEEETQYF
TRBJ2-1 TRBV5-6 NA NA TGTGCCAGCAGCTTCAGTAATGAGCAGTTCTTC CASSFSNEQFF
TRBJ2-5 TRBV6-5 NA TRBD1 TGTGCCAGCAGTTATCGGACAGGGCGAGAGACCCAGTACTTC CASSYRTGRETQYF
TRBJ1-4 TRBV27 NA TRBD1 TGTGCCAGCAGTTTGGGACAGGGCGGTGAAAAACTGTTTTTT CASSLGQGGEKLFF
TRBJ1-4 TRBV19 NA NA TGTGCCAGTACCCCGTCCGCATCTAATGAAAAACTGTTTTTT CASTPSASNEKLFF
TRBJ2-2 TRBV10-3 NA NA TGTGCCATCAGTGAGCGGCTCGGGGAGCTGTTTTTT CAISERLGELFF
TRBJ1-1 TRBV3-1/TRBV3-2 NA NA TGTGCCAGCAGCCACGGACACGGAGCTGAAGCTTTCTTT CASSHGHGAEAFF
TRBJ2-2 TRBV28 NA NA TGTGCCAGCAGTTTATCGGGTCTGGGGGCTCACACCGGGGAGCTGTTTTTT CASSLSGLGAHTGELFF
TRBJ2-7 TRBV5-1 NA NA TGCGCCAGCAGCTTAACGAGCCCGACCGGGGAGCAGTACTTC CASSLTSPTGEQYF
TRBJ1-1 TRBV6-6 NA NA TGTGCCGGAGGACAGAACATGAACACTGAAGCTTTCTTT CAGGQNMNTEAFF
TRBJ1-1 TRBV11-1 NA NA TGTGCCAGCAGCCGATTCCGGACGGCTATGAACACTGAAGCTTTCTTT CASSRFRTAMNTEAFF
TRBJ1-2 TRBV28 NA NA TGTGCCAGCAGTTTAGCCCGGGGGGGGAGGATCTATGGCTACACCTTC CASSLARGGRIYGYTF
TRBJ2-6 TRBV5-1 NA NA TGCGCCAGCAGCCCCCGGCAGAGGGCCAACGTCCTGACTTTC CASSPRQRANVLTF
TRBJ2-1 TRBV20-1 NA NA TGCAGTGGCGCAAGTGCCAATGAGCAGTTCTTC CSGASANEQFF
TRBJ1-2 TRBV27 NA TRBD1 TGTGCCAGCAGTCCGGAGCGACAGGGGGCTAGCTATGGCTACACCTTC CASSPERQGASYGYTF
TRBJ1-6 TRBV13 once NA TGTGCCAGCAGCTCTGGCAGTTCACCCCTCCACTTT CASSSGSSPLHF
TRBJ1-4 TRBV6-6 NA NA TGTGCCAGCAACCTTCAGGGAGACGGCGAAAAACTGTTTTTT CASNLQGDGEKLFF
TRBJ2-7 TRBV6-5 NA NA TGTGCCAGCAGTAACCTCTACGAGCAGTACTTC CASSNLYEQYF
TRBJ2-1 TRBV7-2 NA NA TGTGCCAGCAGCCCCGAGGGGGGCTATTTACCCTACAATGAGCAGTTCTTC CASSPEGGYLPYNEQFF
TRBJ2-7 TRBV9 NA TRBD2 TGTGCCAGCAGCGTATCGATCGGGGCGGGAGAAGGTGAGCAGTACTTC CASSVSIGAGEGEQYF
TRBJ2-7 TRBV5-1 NA NA TGCGCCAGCAGACGCGACGGCTACGAGCAGTACTTC CASRRDGYEQYF
TRBJ2-7 TRBV6-2/TRBV6-3 NA TRBD2 TGTGCCAGCAGTTACTCAGGCGGGAGGGTGTCCTACGAGCAGTACTTC CASSYSGGRVSYEQYF
TRBJ2-3 TRBV5-1 few NA TGCGCCAGCAGCGGCCAAGGCGCTTTCACAGATACGCAGTATTTT CASSGQGAFTDTQYF
TRBJ1-6 TRBV9 NA NA TGTGCCAGCAGCGTGGGAGGGAGAAGCACCCTCCACTTT CASSVGGRSTLHF